This TCR beta chain comes out of a study of blood T cell repertoires in COVID-19. Sequencing was performed with immunoSEQ multiplex PCR; in TCRdb, only in-frame clones are kept and a portion is missing. Of about 300,000 clones listed, under 90% are singletons. Trimming cost V 2 bases and J 9 bases; bases outside gene matches: 11. The CDR3 spans 16 residues. Per germline, CDR1 MNHEY and CDR2 SVGAGI. The chain uses TRBV6-5 and TRBJ2-5, with 11 bases that match TRBD1. Source material: PBMCs or T cells enriched from blood (not recorded which). The clonotype originates from a man aged 30 to 45 who had recovered from COVID-19. In nucleotides, the CDR3 is TGTGCCAGCAGTTACCCCGGACAGGGGGCTGCCCCGGCCCAGTACTTC. This sequence encodes CASSYPGQGAAPAQYF.